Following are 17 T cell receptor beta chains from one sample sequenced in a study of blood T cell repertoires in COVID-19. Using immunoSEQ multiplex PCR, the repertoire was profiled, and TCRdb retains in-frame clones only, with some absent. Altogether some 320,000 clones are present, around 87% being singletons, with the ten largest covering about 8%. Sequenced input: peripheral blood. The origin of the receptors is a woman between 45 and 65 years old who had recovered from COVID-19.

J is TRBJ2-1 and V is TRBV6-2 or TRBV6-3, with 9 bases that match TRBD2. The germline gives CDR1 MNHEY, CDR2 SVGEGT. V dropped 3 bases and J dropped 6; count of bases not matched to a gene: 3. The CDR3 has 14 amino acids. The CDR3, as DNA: TGTGCCAGCAGTTATGCGGGGGGGAGCAATGAGCAGTTCTTC. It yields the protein CASSYAGGSNEQFF.

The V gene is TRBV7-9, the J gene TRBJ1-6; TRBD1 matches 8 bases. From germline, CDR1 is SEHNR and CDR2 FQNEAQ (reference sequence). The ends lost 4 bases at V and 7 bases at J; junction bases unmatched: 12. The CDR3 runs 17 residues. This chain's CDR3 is CASSYNSGQGRNSPLHF. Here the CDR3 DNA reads TGTGCCAGCAGCTACAACTCCGGACAGGGAAGGAATTCACCCCTCCACTTT.

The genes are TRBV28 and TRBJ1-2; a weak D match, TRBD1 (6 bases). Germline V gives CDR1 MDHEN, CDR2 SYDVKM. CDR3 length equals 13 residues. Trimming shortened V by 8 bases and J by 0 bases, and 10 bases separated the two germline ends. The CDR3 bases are TGTGCCAGCTGGGGGCGGACTAACTATGGCTACACCTTC. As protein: CASWGRTNYGYTF.

The CDR3 DNA reads as TGTGCCAGCAGTCCACGCCGGACAGGGGGGTCACCCCTCCACTTT. Translated, it gives CASSPRRTGGSPLHF. The V call is TRBV6-5, the J call TRBJ1-6, with TRBD1 identical over 10 bases. The CDR3 has 15 residues. From germline, CDR1 is MNHEY and CDR2 SVGAGI. Trimming removed 5 bases from V and 10 bases from J; junction bases left unmatched: 8.

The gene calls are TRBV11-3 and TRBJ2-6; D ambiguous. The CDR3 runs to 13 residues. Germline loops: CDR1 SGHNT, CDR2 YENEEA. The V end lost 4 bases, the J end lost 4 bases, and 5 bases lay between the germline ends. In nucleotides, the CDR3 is TGTGCCAGCAGCTCGAGGGGGGCCAACGTCCTGACTTTC. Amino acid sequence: CASSSRGANVLTF.

CDR3 sequence reads: CASSISDGFAGNTIYF. The CDR3 DNA is TGTGCCAGCTCCATAAGCGACGGTTTCGCGGGAAACACCATATATTTT. V usage is TRBV18 and J usage is TRBJ1-3; no clear D gene. Germline V gene data show CDR1 as KGHSH and CDR2 as LQKENI. The V gene lost 6 bases and the J gene lost 4 bases, with 19 bases spanning the gap. This CDR3 is 16 amino acids long.

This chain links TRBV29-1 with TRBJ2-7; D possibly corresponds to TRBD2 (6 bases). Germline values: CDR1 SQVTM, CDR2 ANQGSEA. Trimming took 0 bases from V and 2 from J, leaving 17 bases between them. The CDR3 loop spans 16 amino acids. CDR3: CSVEEGDGGGTYEQYF. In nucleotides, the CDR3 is TGCAGCGTTGAAGAGGGAGATGGGGGAGGCACCTACGAGCAGTACTTC.

The CDR3 region is CASWAAYSNQPQHF. The CDR3 DNA is TGTGCCAGCTGGGCCGCGTATAGCAATCAGCCCCAGCATTTT. The gene calls are TRBV6-6 and TRBJ1-5; D not certain. There are 14 residues in the CDR3. CDR1 and CDR2 from the germline V gene are MNHNY and SVGAGI (reference sequence). V dropped 8 bases and J dropped 0 bases, with 11 bases sitting between them.

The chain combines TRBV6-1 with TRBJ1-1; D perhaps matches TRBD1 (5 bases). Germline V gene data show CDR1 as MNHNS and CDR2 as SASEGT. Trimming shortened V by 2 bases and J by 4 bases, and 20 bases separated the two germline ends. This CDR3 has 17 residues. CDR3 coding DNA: TGTGCCAGCAGTGAACTAGTCCTATATGACAGTAGCACTGAAGCTTTCTTT. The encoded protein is CASSELVLYDSSTEAFF.

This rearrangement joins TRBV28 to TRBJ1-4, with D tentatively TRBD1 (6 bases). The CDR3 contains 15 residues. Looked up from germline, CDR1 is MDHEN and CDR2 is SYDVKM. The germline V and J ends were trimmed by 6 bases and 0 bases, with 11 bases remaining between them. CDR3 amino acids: CASSRTDATNEKLFF. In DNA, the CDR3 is TGTGCCAGCAGCCGGACAGATGCAACTAATGAAAAACTGTTTTTT. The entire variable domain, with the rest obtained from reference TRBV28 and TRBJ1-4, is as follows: DVKVTQSSRYLVKRTGEKVFLECVQDMDHENMFWYRQDPGLGLRLIYFSYDVKMKEKGDIPEGYSVSREKKERFSLILESASTNQTSMYLCASSRTDATNEKLFFGSGTQLSVL.

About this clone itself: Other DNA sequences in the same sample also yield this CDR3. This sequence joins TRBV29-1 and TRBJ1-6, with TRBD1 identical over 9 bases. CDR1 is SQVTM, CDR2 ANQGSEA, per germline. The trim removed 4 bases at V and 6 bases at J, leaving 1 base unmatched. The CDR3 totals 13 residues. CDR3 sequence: CSVGQGGNSPLHF. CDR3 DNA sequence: TGCAGCGTTGGACAGGGGGGTAATTCACCCCTCCACTTT. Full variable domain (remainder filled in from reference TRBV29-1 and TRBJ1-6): SAVISQKPSRDICQRGTSLTIQCQVDSQVTMMFWYRQQPGQSLTLIATANQGSEATYESGFVIDKFPISRPNLTFSTLTVSNMSPEDSSIYLCSVGQGGNSPLHFGNGTRLTVT.

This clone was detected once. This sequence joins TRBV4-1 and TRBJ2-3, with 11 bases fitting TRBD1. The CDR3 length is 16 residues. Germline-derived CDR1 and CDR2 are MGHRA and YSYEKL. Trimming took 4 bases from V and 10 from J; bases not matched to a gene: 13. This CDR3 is CASSLGGQGANGAQYF. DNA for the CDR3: TGCGCCAGCAGCCTTGGAGGACAGGGGGCGAACGGTGCGCAGTATTTT.

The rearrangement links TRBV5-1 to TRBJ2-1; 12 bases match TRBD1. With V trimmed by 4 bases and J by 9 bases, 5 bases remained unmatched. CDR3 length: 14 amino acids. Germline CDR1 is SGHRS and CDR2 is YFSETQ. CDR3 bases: TGCGCCAGCAGCCGGGGACAGGGGGCCAGTGAGCAGTTCTTC. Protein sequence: CASSRGQGASEQFF.

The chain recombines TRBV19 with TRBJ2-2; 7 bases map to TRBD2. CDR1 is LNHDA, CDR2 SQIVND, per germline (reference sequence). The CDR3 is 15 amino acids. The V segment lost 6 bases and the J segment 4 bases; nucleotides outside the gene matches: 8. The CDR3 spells CASREASGGTGELFF. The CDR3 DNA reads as TGTGCCAGTAGAGAGGCTAGCGGCGGCACCGGGGAGCTGTTTTTT.

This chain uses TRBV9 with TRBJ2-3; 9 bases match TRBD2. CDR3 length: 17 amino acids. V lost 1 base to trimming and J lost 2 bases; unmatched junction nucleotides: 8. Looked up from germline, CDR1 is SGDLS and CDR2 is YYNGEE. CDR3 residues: CASSVTSASGATDTQYF. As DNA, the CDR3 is TGTGCCAGCAGCGTAACGTCGGCTAGCGGGGCCACAGATACGCAGTATTTT.

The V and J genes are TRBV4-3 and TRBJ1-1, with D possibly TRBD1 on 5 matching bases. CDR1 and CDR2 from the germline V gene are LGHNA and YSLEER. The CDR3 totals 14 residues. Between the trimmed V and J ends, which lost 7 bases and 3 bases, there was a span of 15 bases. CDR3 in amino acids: CASMTETAHTEAFF. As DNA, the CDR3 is TGCGCCAGCATGACTGAGACAGCCCACACTGAAGCTTTCTTT.

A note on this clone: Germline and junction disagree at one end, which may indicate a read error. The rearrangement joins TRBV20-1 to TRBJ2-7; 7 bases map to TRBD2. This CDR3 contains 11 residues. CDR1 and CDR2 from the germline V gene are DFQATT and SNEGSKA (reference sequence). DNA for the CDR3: TGCAGTGCTAGAGGGTGGGACTACTATGCCTTC. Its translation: CSARGWDYYAF.